The clone carrying this T cell receptor (beta chain) came up many times. From RNA transcripts, TCR beta CDR3 regions were amplified. The study used the HTBI primer set for a first-round RT-PCR of the TCR CDR3. TCRdb processed the multiplex PCR reads anew with MiXCR; each CDR3 protein has one entry. The sample holds approximately 640,000 distinct CDR3 sequences, 15% to 20% seen once. This entry belongs to a study of T cells in Graves' hyperthyroidism and ophthalmopathy. The ends were cut back, 0 bases at V and 3 bases at J, with 10 bases in the middle. The germline V gene encodes CDR1 SGHRS and CDR2 YFSETQ. CDR3 length: 14 residues. Aged 18 to 65, the patients had hyperthyroidism that was newly diagnosed and had lasted under 2 months.

The chain joins TRBV5-1 to TRBJ2-7; D could derive from TRBD1 or TRBD2 (5 bases each). The sequenced sample was blood. The TCR comes from a woman in her twenties or thirties with Graves' hyperthyroidism. The DNA of the CDR3 is TGCGCCAGCAGCTTGGGGGACGGGAACTACGAGCAGTACTTC. Translating it yields CASSLGDGNYEQYF.